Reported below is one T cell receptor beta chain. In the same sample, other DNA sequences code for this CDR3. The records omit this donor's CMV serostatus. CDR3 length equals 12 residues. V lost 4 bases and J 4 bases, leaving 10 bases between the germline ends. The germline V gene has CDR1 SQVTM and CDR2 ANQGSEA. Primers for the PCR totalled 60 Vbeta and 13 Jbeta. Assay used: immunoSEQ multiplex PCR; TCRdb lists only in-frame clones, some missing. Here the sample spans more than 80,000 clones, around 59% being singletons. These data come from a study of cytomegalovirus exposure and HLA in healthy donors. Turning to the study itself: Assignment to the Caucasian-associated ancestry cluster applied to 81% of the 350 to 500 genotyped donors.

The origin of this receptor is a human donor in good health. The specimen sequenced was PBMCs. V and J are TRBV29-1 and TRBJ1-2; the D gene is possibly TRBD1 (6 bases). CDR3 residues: CSVGNRVYGYTF. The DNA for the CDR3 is TGCAGCGTTGGAAACAGGGTCTATGGCTACACCTTC.